A single T cell receptor (beta chain) is shown here with its context. What antigen it recognizes has not been identified. Base-call qualities are not available, and no considerably larger clone is one nucleotide away. The library was made by the immunoSEQ multiplex PCR assay. What TCRdb holds here is the immuneACCESS table cut down to in-frame rearrangements. Part of the clones is not present; checked against another copy, under half of the missing clones reflect an unresolved V gene, and the others are unexplained. The sample contains roughly 80,000 clones, roughly 93% of them found a single time. The leading ten clones occupy around 2.3% of the sample. Deletion took 6 bases off V and 1 base off J, with a span of 14 bases between the germline ends. CDR1 SEHNR and CDR2 FQNEAQ were looked up in the germline V gene (reference sequence). From the cysteine up to the phenylalanine, the CDR3 has a length of 15 residues. Of the read, only the CDR3 DNA is kept; its 45 bases are in frame from base 1.

The sample comes from a study of T cell changes during pregnancy in multiple sclerosis (dated by TCRdb to the late 2010s). Background for the entire study: In women with multiple sclerosis, the researchers looked at how the T cell repertoire shifted as pregnancy progressed.

The input for sequencing was peripheral blood, taken in the second trimester of pregnancy. The receptor's source is a female donor with multiple sclerosis, enrolled in a pregnancy study. The rearrangement combines TRBV7-9 with TRBJ2-3; TRBD1 is a weak D gene call, 5 bases matching. The base sequence is TGTGCCAGCAGGTTTAAATGGGGCGGCACAGATACGCAGTATTTT. It is translated as CASRFKWGGTDTQYF.